Below are 20 T cell receptor beta chains sequenced from a single sample in a study of blood T cell dynamics during melanoma immunotherapy. The time point was: week 3, after first cycle of checkpoint inhibitor. TCRdb's table, derived via immunoSEQ multiplex PCR, lists solely in-frame clones and lacks some. Among about 15,000 clones listed, 80% to 95% were seen once. The sequencing used blood, collected from a patient treated with checkpoint blockade. Receptor source: a human donor with melanoma.

The chain joins TRBV29-1 to TRBJ1-6; maybe TRBD1 (6 bases). This CDR3 contains 17 residues. Looked up from germline, CDR1 is SQVTM and CDR2 is ANQGSEA. Deletions cut 3 bases from V and 4 bases from J, with 19 bases between. The chain's CDR3 is CSVERFGGHPYNSPLHF. In DNA form, the CDR3 reads TGCAGCGTTGAGAGGTTTGGGGGCCACCCTTATAATTCACCCCTCCACTTT.

J is TRBJ1-6 and V is TRBV28; 7 bases align to TRBD1. The ends lost 2 bases at V and 10 bases at J; junction bases unmatched: 8. This CDR3 has 15 residues. Germline V CDR1 and CDR2: MDHEN, SYDVKM. The CDR3 here is CASSLRTGAVSPLHF. The CDR3 nucleotides are TGTGCCAGCAGTTTAAGAACAGGGGCCGTGTCACCCCTCCACTTT.

The J gene is TRBJ1-1, the V gene TRBV5-6; 8 nucleotides line up with TRBD1. Unmatched junction bases numbered 13, after V lost 2 bases and J lost 7 bases. Germline CDR1 and CDR2: SGHDT and YYEEEE. The CDR3 runs 16 residues. The CDR3 nucleotides are TGTGCCAGCAGCTTTTCCTATGGACAGGGTCGGGTTGAAGCTTTCTTT. Amino acids: CASSFSYGQGRVEAFF.

The CDR3 region has the DNA TGTGCCAGTAGTATAACGTCACCCTACGAGCAGTACTTC. It yields the protein CASSITSPYEQYF. This rearrangement joins TRBV19 to TRBJ2-7; D uncertain. Trimming cost V 2 bases and J 2 bases, with 7 bases left between them. The CDR3 runs 13 residues. Germline V gives CDR1 LNHDA, CDR2 SQIVND (reference sequence).

The rearrangement links TRBV6-6 to TRBJ2-7, with TRBD1 matching 10 bases. The germline V gene has CDR1 MNHNY and CDR2 SVGAGI (reference sequence). V shed 5 bases, J shed 4 bases, and the junction held 2 bases outside the gene matches. The CDR3 sequence is 13 residues long. The CDR3 DNA follows: TGTGCCAGCAGTAAGGACAGGGGGTACGAGCAGTACTTC. It yields the protein CASSKDRGYEQYF.

This clone was found once. The chain carries TRBV10-3 and TRBJ2-5; TRBD2 agrees at 12 bases. The J call may be incorrect, as the DNA end agrees better with TRBJ2-7. Germline V gene lookup returns CDR1 ENHRY and CDR2 SYGVKD. This CDR3 spans 13 amino acids. CDR3: CAIRLAGGGEQYF. The CDR3 DNA is TGTGCCATCAGACTAGCGGGAGGAGGCGAGCAGTACTTC.

This chain uses TRBV5-5 with TRBJ2-5, with a possible D match to TRBD1 (5 bases). With 4 bases removed from V and 5 bases from J, the gap between germline ends came to 21 bases. This CDR3 has 16 residues. Germline CDR1 reads SGHKS; CDR2 reads YYEKEE (reference sequence). For the CDR3, the DNA is TGTGCCAGCAGCCTCTCCACAGGAGCCTCTAGGGAGACCCAGTACTTC. Encoded protein: CASSLSTGASRETQYF.

The chain couples TRBV15 to TRBJ2-5; D tentatively reads TRBD1 or TRBD2 (5 bases each). Per the germline V gene, CDR1 is LNHNV and CDR2 is YYDKDF (reference sequence). Trimming left V 1 base short and J 7 bases short, with 16 bases between. The CDR3 consists of 15 residues. CDR3 residues: CATSRVRGEGGTQYF. The CDR3 DNA sequence: TGTGCCACCAGCAGAGTGAGGGGCGAAGGAGGGACCCAGTACTTC. The complete variable domain, with remaining parts taken from reference TRBV15 and TRBJ2-5, reads DAMVIQNPRYQVTQFGKPVTLSCSQTLNHNVMYWYQQKSSQAPKLLFHYYDKDFNNEADTPDNFQSRRPNTSFCFLDIRSPGLGDTAMYLCATSRVRGEGGTQYFGPGTRLLVL.

J is TRBJ2-7 and V is TRBV11-3, with D possibly being TRBD2 (5 bases). The germline V and J ends were trimmed by 2 bases and 0 bases, with 8 bases remaining between them. Germline V lookup: CDR1 SGHNT, CDR2 YENEEA. The CDR3 has 14 residues. DNA of the CDR3: TGTGCCAGCAGCTTATACGGGGTCTCCTACGAGCAGTACTTC. This gives the protein CASSLYGVSYEQYF.

The chain combines TRBV11-3 with TRBJ2-3, with D possibly being TRBD1 or TRBD2 (5 bases each). The CDR3 extends over 16 amino acids. CDR1 SGHNT and CDR2 YENEEA come from the germline V gene. V gave up 5 bases and J gave up 4 bases, with 19 bases separating them. Here the CDR3 DNA reads TGTGCCAGCAGCCCAATTTTGGGGGAGCAGCCAGATACGCAGTATTTT. As protein: CASSPILGEQPDTQYF.

V and J are TRBV6-5 and TRBJ1-3, with D maybe TRBD1 (5 bases). CDR1 is MNHEY and CDR2 is SVGAGI in the germline V gene. CDR3 length: 14 amino acids. The chain's CDR3 is CATRGGRGDGTIYF. The DNA of the CDR3 is TGTGCTACCCGGGGCGGCCGGGGGGACGGCACCATATATTTT.

Details on this clone: At the DNA level, this CDR3 is encoded by other sequences in the same sample as well. The chain combines TRBV27 with TRBJ1-4; no reliable D call. This CDR3 spans 13 amino acids. The V gene lost 5 bases and the J gene lost 12 bases, with 16 bases spanning the gap. Germline V gene data show CDR1 as MNHEY and CDR2 as SMNVEV (reference sequence). As DNA, the CDR3 is TGTGCCAGCAGTCGGCCCCAGGTAGCTGAACTGTTTTTT. This translates into CASSRPQVAELFF.

The chain uses TRBV7-8 and TRBJ2-3; D is unclear. The V and J ends lost 1 base and 0 bases respectively, with 14 bases between them. CDR1 and CDR2 (germline): SGHVS, FQNEAQ. The CDR3 is 17 residues long. CDR3 loop: CASSLGKGTSSTDTQYF. DNA for the CDR3: TGTGCCAGCAGCTTAGGAAAGGGCACCTCAAGCACAGATACGCAGTATTTT.

The chain combines TRBV18 with TRBJ2-3; no definite D call. Germline V gene lookup returns CDR1 KGHSH and CDR2 LQKENI. V lost 3 bases and J lost 0, with 13 bases in between. The CDR3 has 16 residues. The CDR3, as DNA: TGTGCCAGCTCACCGAAGGGAAAGGCTAGCACAGATACGCAGTATTTT. It is translated as CASSPKGKASTDTQYF. Looking up the rest from reference TRBV18 and TRBJ2-3 gives the full variable domain: NAGVMQNPRHLVRRRGQEARLRCSPMKGHSHVYWYRQLPEEGLKFMVYLQKENIIDESGMPKERFSAEFPKEGPSILRIQQVVRGDSAAYFCASSPKGKASTDTQYFGPGTRLTVL.

The chain employs TRBV5-5 and TRBJ2-1; D is undetermined. The CDR3 length is 13 residues. Trimming left V 1 base short and J 3 bases short, with 5 bases between. Germline values: CDR1 SGHKS, CDR2 YYEKEE (reference sequence). CDR3 in DNA: TGTGCCAGCAGCTTGAACCTCTACAATGAGCAGTTCTTC. Translation gives CASSLNLYNEQFF.

The V call is TRBV4-2, the J call TRBJ2-3; D gene uncertain. The germline V gene encodes CDR1 LGHNA and CDR2 YNFKEQ. V lost 1 base, J lost 6 bases, and 11 bases lay in between. This CDR3 is built from 14 residues. The chain's CDR3 is CASSQVVAWDTQYF. In nucleotides, the CDR3 is TGTGCCAGCAGCCAAGTCGTAGCCTGGGATACGCAGTATTTT.

The chain employs TRBV9 and TRBJ2-6, with 8 bases matching TRBD1. From germline, CDR1 is SGDLS and CDR2 YYNGEE. The ends lost 3 bases at V and 1 base at J; junction bases unmatched: 0. The CDR3 extends over 15 amino acids. DNA for the CDR3: TGTGCCAGCAGCGGACAGGGGTCTGGGGCCAACGTCCTGACTTTC. Protein: CASSGQGSGANVLTF.

The chain uses TRBV4-1 and TRBJ2-3; 12 bases are shared with TRBD2. CDR3 length equals 18 residues. V was pared by 4 bases and J by 2 bases, with 10 bases of the junction left unmatched. The germline V gene has CDR1 MGHRA and CDR2 YSYEKL. In DNA, the CDR3 is TGCGCCAGCAGCCCCCGCGGGCTAGCGGGGGGGAACACAGATACGCAGTATTTT. The encoded protein is CASSPRGLAGGNTDTQYF.

V and J are TRBV29-1 and TRBJ1-2, with no clear D. V lost 1 base to trimming and J lost 8 bases, with 17 bases between them. CDR3 length equals 14 residues. The germline V gene has CDR1 SQVTM and CDR2 ANQGSEA. This chain's CDR3 is CSVEGRERVVGYTF. In DNA form, the CDR3 reads TGCAGCGTTGAAGGGAGGGAACGAGTGGTAGGCTACACCTTC.

The CDR3: CASSQGPAGEVDGYTF. The CDR3 DNA follows: TGTGCCAGCAGCCAAGGGCCCGCAGGGGAAGTTGATGGCTACACCTTC. The chain employs TRBV4-2 and TRBJ1-2, with D tentatively TRBD1 (6 bases). This CDR3 comprises 16 residues. The germline V gene encodes CDR1 LGHNA and CDR2 YNFKEQ. Trimming shortened V by 1 base and J by 6 bases, and 18 bases separated the two germline ends.